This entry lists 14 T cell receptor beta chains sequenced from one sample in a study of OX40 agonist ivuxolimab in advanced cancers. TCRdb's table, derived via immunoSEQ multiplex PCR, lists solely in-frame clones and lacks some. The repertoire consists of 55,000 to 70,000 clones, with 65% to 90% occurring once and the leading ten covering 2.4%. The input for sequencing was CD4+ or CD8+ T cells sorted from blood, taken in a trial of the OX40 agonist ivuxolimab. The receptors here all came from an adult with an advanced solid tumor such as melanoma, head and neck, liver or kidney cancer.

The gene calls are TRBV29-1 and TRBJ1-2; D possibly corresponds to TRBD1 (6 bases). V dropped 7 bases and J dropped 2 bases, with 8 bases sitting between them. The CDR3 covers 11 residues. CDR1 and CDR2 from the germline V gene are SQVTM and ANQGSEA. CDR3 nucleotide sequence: TGCAGCGCTGGACAGAACTATGGCTACACCTTC. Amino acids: CSAGQNYGYTF.

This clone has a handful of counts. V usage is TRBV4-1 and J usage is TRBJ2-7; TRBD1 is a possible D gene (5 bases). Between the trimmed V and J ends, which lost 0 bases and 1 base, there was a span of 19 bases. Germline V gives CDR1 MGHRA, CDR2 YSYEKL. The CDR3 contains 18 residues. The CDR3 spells CASSQDVQADTISYEQYF. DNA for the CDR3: TGCGCCAGCAGCCAAGATGTACAGGCCGATACTATATCCTACGAGCAGTACTTC.

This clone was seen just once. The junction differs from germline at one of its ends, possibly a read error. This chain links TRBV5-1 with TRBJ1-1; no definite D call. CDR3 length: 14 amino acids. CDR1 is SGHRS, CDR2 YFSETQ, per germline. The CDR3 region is CASSLDGLNTEALF. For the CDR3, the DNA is TGCGCCAGCAGCTTGGACGGATTGAACACTGAAGCTCTCTTT. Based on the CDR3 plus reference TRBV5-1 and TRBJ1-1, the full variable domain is KAGVTQTPRYLIKTRGQQVTLSCSPISGHRSVSWYQQTPGQGLQFLFEYFSETQRNKGNFPGRFSGRQFSNSRSEMNVSTLELGDSALYLCASSLDGLNTEALFGQGTRLTVV.

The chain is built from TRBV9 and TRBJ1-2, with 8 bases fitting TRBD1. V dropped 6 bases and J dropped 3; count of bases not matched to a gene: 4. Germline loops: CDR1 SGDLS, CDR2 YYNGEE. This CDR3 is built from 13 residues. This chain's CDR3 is CASTRQGYYGYTF. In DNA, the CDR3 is TGTGCCAGCACTAGACAGGGGTACTATGGCTACACCTTC.

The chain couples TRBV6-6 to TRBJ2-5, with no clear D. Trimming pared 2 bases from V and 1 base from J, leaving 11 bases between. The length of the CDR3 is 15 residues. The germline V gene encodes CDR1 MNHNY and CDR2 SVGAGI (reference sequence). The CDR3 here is CASSYGFAGQETQYF. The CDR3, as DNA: TGTGCCAGCAGTTACGGTTTTGCAGGCCAAGAGACCCAGTACTTC.

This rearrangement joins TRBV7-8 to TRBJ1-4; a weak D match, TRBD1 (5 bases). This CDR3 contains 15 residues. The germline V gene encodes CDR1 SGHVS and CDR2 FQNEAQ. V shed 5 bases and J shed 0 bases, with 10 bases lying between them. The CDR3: CASSIRGATNEKLFF. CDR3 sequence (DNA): TGTGCCAGCAGCATAAGGGGTGCAACTAATGAAAAACTGTTTTTT.

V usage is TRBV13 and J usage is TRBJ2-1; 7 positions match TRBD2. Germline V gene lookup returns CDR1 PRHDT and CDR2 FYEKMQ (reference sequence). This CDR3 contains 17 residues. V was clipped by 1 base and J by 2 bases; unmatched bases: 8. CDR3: CASSLEALANPYNEQFF. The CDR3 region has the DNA TGTGCCAGCAGCTTAGAGGCACTAGCGAACCCCTACAATGAGCAGTTCTTC. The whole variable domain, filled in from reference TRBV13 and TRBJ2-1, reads AAGVIQSPRHLIKEKRETATLKCYPIPRHDTVYWYQQGPGQDPQFLISFYEKMQSDKGSIPDRFSAQQFSDYHSELNMSSLELGDSALYFCASSLEALANPYNEQFFGPGTRLTVL.

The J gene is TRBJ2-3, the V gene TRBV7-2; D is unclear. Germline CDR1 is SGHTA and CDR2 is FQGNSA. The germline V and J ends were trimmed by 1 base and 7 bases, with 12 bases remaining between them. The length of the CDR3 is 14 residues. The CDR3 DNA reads TGTGCCAGCAGCTTAGAGGTACTTCATTATACGCAGTATTTT. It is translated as CASSLEVLHYTQYF.

The chain's CDR3 is CASSLYTTGELFF. The CDR3 DNA is TGTGCCAGCAGCTTGTATACTACCGGGGAGCTGTTTTTT. The rearrangement joins TRBV7-6 to TRBJ2-2, with D hard to call. Germline loops: CDR1 SGHVS, CDR2 FNYEAQ. The CDR3 loop spans 13 amino acids. V shed 3 bases and J shed 5 bases, with 7 bases lying between them.

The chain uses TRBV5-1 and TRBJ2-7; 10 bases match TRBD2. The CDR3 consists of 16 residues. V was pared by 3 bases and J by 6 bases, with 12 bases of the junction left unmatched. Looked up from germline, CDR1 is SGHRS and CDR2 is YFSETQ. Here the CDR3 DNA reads TGCGCCAGCAGCTGGGGCCTCACTAGCGGGGCGGGCGAGCAGTACTTC. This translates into CASSWGLTSGAGEQYF.

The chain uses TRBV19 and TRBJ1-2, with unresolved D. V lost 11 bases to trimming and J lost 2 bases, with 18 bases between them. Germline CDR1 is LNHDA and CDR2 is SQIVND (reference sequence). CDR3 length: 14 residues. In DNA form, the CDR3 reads TGTGCCTCAGTACCCGATGGATTAAACTATGGCTACACCTTC. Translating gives CASVPDGLNYGYTF.

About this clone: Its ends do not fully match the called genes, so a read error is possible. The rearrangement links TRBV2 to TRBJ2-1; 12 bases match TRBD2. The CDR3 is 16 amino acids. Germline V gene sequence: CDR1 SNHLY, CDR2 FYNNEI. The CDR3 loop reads CASREGLAGPVDEQFF. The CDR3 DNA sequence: TGTGCCAGCAGGGAAGGACTAGCGGGGCCGGTCGATGAGCAGTTCTTC.

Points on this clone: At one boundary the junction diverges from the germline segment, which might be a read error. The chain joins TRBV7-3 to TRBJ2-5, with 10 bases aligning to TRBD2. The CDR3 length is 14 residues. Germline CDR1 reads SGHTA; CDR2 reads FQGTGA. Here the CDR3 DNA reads TGTGCCAGCAGCGTAACTAGCGGGGAAGAGACCCAGTACTTC. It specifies CASSVTSGEETQYF.

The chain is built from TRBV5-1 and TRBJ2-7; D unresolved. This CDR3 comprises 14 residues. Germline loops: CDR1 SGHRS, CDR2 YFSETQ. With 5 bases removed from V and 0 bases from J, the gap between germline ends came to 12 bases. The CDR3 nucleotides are TGCGCCAGCAGGCTGGACCCGGTCTCCTACGAGCAGTACTTC. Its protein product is CASRLDPVSYEQYF.